These 9 T cell receptor beta chains came from one sample sequenced in a study of response to subunit inactivated influenza vaccine. TCRdb called the RT-PCR reads again in MiXCR, with one record for every CDR3 protein. The sample shows around 760,000 distinct CDR3 sequences, around 13% of them seen only once. Sequencing was performed on PBMCs from blood, taken 14 to 15 days before vaccination. The receptors here all came from a man aged 45 to 65 who received an inactivated influenza vaccine.

This clonotype was counted a few times. V gene TRBV20-1 combines with J gene TRBJ2-7; a possible D gene is TRBD1 (7 bases). The CDR3 is 14 amino acids. CDR1 DFQATT and CDR2 SNEGSKA come from the germline V gene (reference sequence). V lost 6 bases and J 7 bases, leaving 22 bases between the germline ends. The CDR3 nucleotides are TGCAGTGCGGCCGTCGGGGGCAGGGGGAATGAGCAGTACTTC. This codes for CSAAVGGRGNEQYF.

This clonotype was found a few times. This chain links TRBV12-3 or TRBV12-4 with TRBJ1-1; D remains unclear. This CDR3 is 12 amino acids long. Trimming left V 6 bases short and J 6 bases short, with 11 bases between. The CDR3 loop reads CASSPAGPEAFF. The CDR3 DNA follows: TGTGCCAGCAGCCCTGCCGGCCCTGAAGCTTTCTTT.

This chain links TRBV7-2 with TRBJ1-2; 8 bases agree with TRBD1. CDR1 and CDR2 (germline): SGHTA, FQGNSA. CDR3 length: 14 amino acids. Losses at the gene ends were 5 bases for V and 4 bases for J; bases not matched to a gene: 6. CDR3 in amino acids: CASSEPGGAYGYTF. The CDR3 DNA is TGTGCCAGCAGCGAACCAGGGGGCGCCTATGGCTACACCTTC.

This clonotype was found a few times. Here the CDR3 DNA reads TGCAGTGCTAGACAACTAGCGGGAGGCCCAAAGAGTGAGCAGTTCTTC. Translation gives CSARQLAGGPKSEQFF. The chain is built from TRBV20-1 and TRBJ2-1, with TRBD2 identical over 12 bases. The ends lost 2 bases at V and 9 bases at J; junction bases unmatched: 11. CDR1 DFQATT and CDR2 SNEGSKA come from the germline V gene (reference sequence). The CDR3 sequence is 16 residues long.

This clonotype was seen only a few times. The rearrangement joins TRBV6-2 or TRBV6-3 to TRBJ2-2, with 14 bases lining up with TRBD2. J gave up 3 bases and V 5 bases, and 5 bases lay outside the gene matches. CDR1 and CDR2 (germline): MNHEY, SVGEGT. The CDR3 consists of 17 residues. The CDR3 is CASSRLAGGPDTGELFF. DNA of the CDR3: TGTGCCAGCAGTCGACTAGCGGGGGGGCCAGACACCGGGGAGCTGTTTTTT.

This clonotype was counted a few times. CDR3 nucleotides: TGTGCCAGCAGTTACACTCTAGCGGGGGGGACAGGTGCCAAAAACATTCAGTACTTC. As protein: CASSYTLAGGTGAKNIQYF. V usage is TRBV6-5 and J usage is TRBJ2-4, with TRBD2 identical over 12 bases. The CDR3 is made up of 19 amino acids. The germline CDR1 and CDR2 sequences are MNHEY and SVGAGI. Trimming cost V 2 bases and J 1 base; bases outside gene matches: 9.

The chain links TRBV2 to TRBJ2-5, with 8 bases fitting TRBD2. The CDR3 is 13 amino acids. Germline CDR1 is SNHLY and CDR2 is FYNNEI. The trim removed 9 bases at V and 5 bases at J, leaving 8 bases unmatched. CDR3 sequence (DNA): TGTGCCAGTGATCGGGGGGGCGGGGAGACCCAGTACTTC. Translated: CASDRGGGETQYF. Full variable domain (remainder filled in from reference TRBV2 and TRBJ2-5): EPEVTQTPSHQVTQMGQEVILRCVPISNHLYFYWYRQILGQKVEFLVSFYNNEISEKSEIFDDQFSVERPDGSNFTLKIRSTKLEDSAMYFCASDRGGGETQYFGPGTRLLVL.

The rearrangement links TRBV18 to TRBJ2-7, with D uncertain. This CDR3 has 13 residues. CDR1 and CDR2 (germline): KGHSH, LQKENI. Trimming shortened V by 6 bases and J by 7 bases, and 16 bases separated the two germline ends. In DNA, the CDR3 is TGTGCCAGCTCGGCGAGAGGTCGCGGAGAGCAGTACTTC. This codes for CASSARGRGEQYF.

The V gene is TRBV5-1, the J gene TRBJ2-2; possibly TRBD2 for D (6 bases). Trimming removed 1 base at V and 5 bases at J, with 12 bases between. The CDR3 loop spans 15 amino acids. The germline V gene encodes CDR1 SGHRS and CDR2 YFSETQ. The CDR3 DNA sequence: TGCGCCAGCAGCTTGTCGCAGGGAGGAACCGGGGAGCTGTTTTTT. This encodes CASSLSQGGTGELFF.